A selection of T cell receptor beta chains follows, all from one sample in a study of cytomegalovirus exposure and HLA in healthy donors. Produced via immunoSEQ multiplex PCR; TCRdb's table is partial and in-frame only. The repertoire holds 100,000 to 150,000 clones, with roughly four fifths as singletons. The specimen was PBMCs. These receptors were obtained from a boy aged 2 to 9 in good health and CMV-seronegative. Both conserved end residues are part of each CDR3. D genes are given only for firm matches. Expanded clones are given a class, and other clones once, few, many or no size at all.

d_call	j_call	v_call	clone_size	cdr3_nt	cdr3_aa
TRBD2	TRBJ2-3	TRBV27	NA	TGTGCCAGCAGTTCTAGATCAGTAGCGGGTAGGCAGTATTTT	CASSSRSVAGRQYF
NA	TRBJ1-6	TRBV7-2	NA	TGTGCCAGCAGCTTAGGGGGTAGGGAGAATTCACCCCTCCACTTT	CASSLGGRENSPLHF
NA	TRBJ1-2	TRBV4-2	NA	TGTGCCAGCAGCCAAGAGATCGAGGGTTATGGCTACACCTTC	CASSQEIEGYGYTF
TRBD1	TRBJ2-5	TRBV18	NA	TGTGCCAGCTCACTGGACAGGGGAGGAGGAGAGACCCAGTACTTC	CASSLDRGGGETQYF
NA	TRBJ1-2	TRBV11-2	NA	TGTGCCAGCAGCACTTCGTCGGGGGTACTTTTTATTAACTATGGCTACACCTTC	CASSTSSGVLFINYGYTF
NA	TRBJ2-5	TRBV2	NA	TGTGCCAGCAGTGCTGGACTTCTACCCCTTCCCCAAGAGACCCAGTACTTC	CASSAGLLPLPQETQYF
TRBD1	TRBJ1-4	TRBV6-1	once	TGTGCCAGCAGAGACAGGGGTCGGGGGAATGAAAAACTGTTTTTT	CASRDRGRGNEKLFF
TRBD1	TRBJ1-1	TRBV2	once	TGTGCCACCGCCAGGGGGACTGAAGCTTTCTTT	CATARGTEAFF
NA	TRBJ1-2	TRBV19	few	TGTGCCAGTAGTCCCGACCCCTTCGGGTCCTATGGCTACACCTTC	CASSPDPFGSYGYTF
TRBD2	TRBJ2-5	TRBV4-1	NA	TGCGCCAGCAGCCAAGTGGGCGGGGGGCACGGCGTAGAGACCCAGTACTTC	CASSQVGGGHGVETQYF
TRBD1	TRBJ1-2	TRBV6-4	once	TGTGCCAGCAGTGAGACAGGGGAACGTGGGGGCTACACCTTC	CASSETGERGGYTF
TRBD1	TRBJ1-2	TRBV9	NA	TGTGCCAGCAGCGCGGACAGGCCTAACTATGGCTACACCTTC	CASSADRPNYGYTF
NA	TRBJ2-1	TRBV19	NA	TGTGCCAGTAGTACCCGCCAGGGCAATGAGCAGTTCTTC	CASSTRQGNEQFF
TRBD1	TRBJ2-5	TRBV13	once	TGTGCCAGCAGCATAGGGACAGACCAAGAGACCCAGTACTTC	CASSIGTDQETQYF
NA	TRBJ1-2	TRBV2	NA	TGTGCCACACAAGGGAGCGGCTACACCTTC	CATQGSGYTF
NA	TRBJ1-4	TRBV7-9	NA	TGTGCCAGCAGCCCCCAGGGTAATGAAAAACTGTTTTTT	CASSPQGNEKLFF
TRBD1	TRBJ2-7	TRBV7-9	NA	TGTGCCAGCAGCCCCCGACAGGGGGCAAGCTCCTACGAGCAGTACTTC	CASSPRQGASSYEQYF
TRBD1	TRBJ2-7	TRBV4-1	NA	TGCGCCAGCAGCCAACTGACAGGGGCCGACGAGCAGTACTTC	CASSQLTGADEQYF
TRBD1	TRBJ2-5	TRBV6-5	once	TGTGCCAGCAGGTGGACAGGGGGCGAGGAGACCCAGTACTTC	CASRWTGGEETQYF
NA	TRBJ1-6	TRBV30	NA	TGTGCCTATGAGAGTTCACCCCTCCACTTT	CAYESSPLHF
NA	TRBJ2-3	TRBV7-2	few	TGTGCCAGCAGCTTAGTGGGGGGAGGCCCAGATACGCAGTATTTT	CASSLVGGGPDTQYF
NA	TRBJ2-3	TRBV6-4	NA	TGTGCCAGCAGTGCATCGGCCGGGTTCACAGATACGCAGTATTTT	CASSASAGFTDTQYF
TRBD1	TRBJ2-6	TRBV9	once	TGTGCCAGCAGCGTAGGTAGGGGGCCCGGGGCCAACGTCCTGACTTTC	CASSVGRGPGANVLTF
TRBD1	TRBJ1-1	TRBV10-3	NA	TGTGCCATCAGGGGGGACAGGGATCATACTGAAGCTTTCTTT	CAIRGDRDHTEAFF
NA	TRBJ2-6	TRBV7-6	NA	TGTGCCAGCAGCCCCGGGTCGTCTCGGAACGTCCTGACTTTC	CASSPGSSRNVLTF
NA	TRBJ1-1	TRBV27	NA	TGTGCCAGCAGTCCTCAAGTCGGCACTGAAGCTTTCTTT	CASSPQVGTEAFF
NA	TRBJ1-4	TRBV7-8	NA	TGTGCCAGCAGCTTAGTACGGGAGGCTAATGAAAAACTGTTTTTT	CASSLVREANEKLFF
TRBD1	TRBJ2-7	TRBV13	NA	TGTGCCAGCAGCTTCGGACAGGGGGGCTCCGAGCAGTACTTC	CASSFGQGGSEQYF
NA	TRBJ1-2	TRBV11-2	NA	TGTGCCAGCAGCTTAGTGGTTGCGGGCAGCTATGGCTACACCTTC	CASSLVVAGSYGYTF
TRBD1	TRBJ2-3	TRBV30	once	TGTGCCTGGAGTCCTGACAGGGGGGAGAACACAGATACGCAGTATTTT	CAWSPDRGENTDTQYF
TRBD1	TRBJ1-2	TRBV7-9	NA	TGTTCCAGCAGCCTCGAGGCAGGGGGATACTATGGCTACACCTTC	CSSSLEAGGYYGYTF
TRBD2	TRBJ2-2	TRBV6-1	NA	TGTGCCAGCAGTGGACTAGCGGGAGCGGGCACCGGGGAGCTGTTTTTT	CASSGLAGAGTGELFF
NA	TRBJ1-1	TRBV6-1	NA	TGTGCCAGCAGTGACCCAGGGGAGTCAGAGACTGAAGCTTTCTTT	CASSDPGESETEAFF
NA	TRBJ1-1	TRBV5-5	NA	TGTGCCAGCAGCTTGGCAGGGGTGCCGAACACTGAAGCTTTCTTT	CASSLAGVPNTEAFF
TRBD2	TRBJ2-7	TRBV7-2	NA	TGTGCCAGCAGTTCCTTAGCGGGGGGCTCCTACGAGCAGTACTTC	CASSSLAGGSYEQYF
NA	TRBJ1-5	TRBV27	NA	TGTGCCAGCAGATCGTTACAGGGTTCCGATCAGCCCCAGCATTTT	CASRSLQGSDQPQHF
TRBD1	TRBJ1-2	TRBV28	NA	TGTGCCAGCAGTCTCACAGGGGGCGTTTATGGCTACACCTTC	CASSLTGGVYGYTF
NA	TRBJ1-3	TRBV29-1	NA	TGCAGCGTTGAATTGGGCAGGGGTCCTGGAAACACCATATATTTT	CSVELGRGPGNTIYF
NA	TRBJ1-5	TRBV14	NA	TGTGCCAGCAGCCTAAGAATGGAGAGGGATCAGCCCCAGCATTTT	CASSLRMERDQPQHF
NA	TRBJ1-1	TRBV13	few	TGTGCCAGCAGCTTAGAGGGGGGGACTGAAGCTTTCTTT	CASSLEGGTEAFF
NA	TRBJ1-5	TRBV4-2	NA	TGTGCCAGCAGCCCGGACAGTTTTAGCAGTCAGCCCCAGCATTTT	CASSPDSFSSQPQHF